Below are 25 T cell receptor beta chains sequenced from a single sample in a study of shared clonotypes between healthy human individuals. Sequencing used immunoSEQ multiplex PCR; TCRdb keeps in-frame clones, though not all of them. The data hold about 1.5 million clones, with 95% to 99% observed a single time. The sample taken for sequencing was naive CD4+ T cells sorted from blood. Subset denoted: CD45RA+ positively selected. All receptors come from a man aged 25-40 years in good health.

The chain recombines TRBV2 with TRBJ2-2; D unresolved. CDR1 is SNHLY and CDR2 is FYNNEI in the germline V gene. The V gene lost 5 bases and the J gene lost 3 bases, with 4 bases spanning the gap. The CDR3 runs to 12 residues. CDR3 nucleotides: TGTGCCAGCAGTCTACACACCGGGGAGCTGTTTTTT. It translates to CASSLHTGELFF.

The J gene is TRBJ2-5, the V gene TRBV7-8; D is uncertain. Trimming removed 1 base from V and 0 bases from J, with 3 bases in between. The germline CDR1 and CDR2 sequences are SGHVS and FQNEAQ. The CDR3 is 13 residues long. This CDR3 reads CASSLVYQETQYF. DNA of the CDR3: TGTGCCAGCAGCTTAGTGTACCAAGAGACCCAGTACTTC.

The rearrangement links TRBV5-1 to TRBJ1-2; D call uncertain. The CDR3 is made up of 14 amino acids. V lost 0 bases, J lost 0 bases, and 6 bases lay in between. Germline lookup yields CDR1 SGHRS and CDR2 YFSETQ. The CDR3 spells CASSLVGANYGYTF. CDR3 nucleotides: TGCGCCAGCAGCTTGGTTGGGGCTAACTATGGCTACACCTTC. Filled out from reference TRBV5-1 and TRBJ1-2, the complete variable domain reads KAGVTQTPRYLIKTRGQQVTLSCSPISGHRSVSWYQQTPGQGLQFLFEYFSETQRNKGNFPGRFSGRQFSNSRSEMNVSTLELGDSALYLCASSLVGANYGYTFGSGTRLTVV.

The V call is TRBV10-3, the J call TRBJ1-5, with TRBD1 matching over 10 bases. The CDR3 is 15 amino acids. Trimming removed 0 bases from V and 6 bases from J; junction bases left unmatched: 2. Germline CDR1 is ENHRY and CDR2 is SYGVKD. This CDR3 is CAISESDRGIQPQHF. The CDR3 region has the DNA TGTGCCATCAGTGAGTCGGACAGGGGGATTCAGCCCCAGCATTTT.

The chain links TRBV20-1 to TRBJ2-3; D ambiguous. CDR1 is DFQATT, CDR2 SNEGSKA, per germline (reference sequence). V shed 6 bases and J shed 9 bases, with 13 bases lying between them. The CDR3 extends over 11 amino acids. For the CDR3, the DNA is TGCAGTGCCTTATCCCCGGACACGCAGTATTTT. Translating gives CSALSPDTQYF.

The chain links TRBV6-4 to TRBJ2-7; possibly TRBD2 for D (5 bases). V gave up 6 bases and J gave up 3 bases, with 12 bases separating them. Germline CDR1 is MRHNA and CDR2 is SNTAGT. The CDR3 consists of 13 residues. The CDR3 sequence: CASSVEEGYEQYF. Written as DNA, the CDR3 is TGTGCCAGCAGCGTCGAAGAGGGCTACGAGCAGTACTTC.

This clone was recorded once. This chain uses TRBV9 with TRBJ1-2; D gene uncertain. The V gene's germline CDR1 is SGDLS and CDR2 YYNGEE. The CDR3 loop spans 14 amino acids. V was shortened by 6 bases and J by 3 bases, with 15 bases between the two germline ends. The CDR3 bases are TGTGCCAGCACCCCCCAGGTTTTGGACTATGGCTACACCTTC. Protein: CASTPQVLDYGYTF.

This sequence joins TRBV7-2 and TRBJ1-1, with 8 bases aligning to TRBD1. The CDR3 covers 14 residues. Germline V gives CDR1 SGHTA, CDR2 FQGNSA. V was clipped by 3 bases and J by 10 bases; unmatched bases: 10. The CDR3 coding sequence is TGTGCCAGCAGCTTTGGGACAGGTCAATCGGGAGCTTTCTTT. It yields the protein CASSFGTGQSGAFF.

The CDR3 here is CASSIDRAGLNSGNTIYF. CDR3 DNA sequence: TGTGCCAGTAGTATTGATCGGGCGGGCCTCAACTCTGGAAACACCATATATTTT. J is TRBJ1-3 and V is TRBV19, with D hard to call. Per germline, CDR1 LNHDA and CDR2 SQIVND (reference sequence). This CDR3 contains 18 residues. The V gene lost 3 bases and the J gene lost 0 bases, with 18 bases spanning the gap. Full variable domain (rest looked up from reference TRBV19 and TRBJ1-3): DGGITQSPKYLFRKEGQNVTLSCEQNLNHDAMYWYRQDPGQGLRLIYYSQIVNDFQKGDIAEGYSVSREKKESFPLTVTSAQKNPTAFYLCASSIDRAGLNSGNTIYFGEGSWLTVV.

The chain couples TRBV14 to TRBJ1-5, with D hard to call. The CDR3 runs to 13 residues. CDR1 and CDR2 from the germline V gene are SGHDN and FVKESK. V was cut by 4 bases and J by 9 bases, with 13 bases left in between. CDR3 residues: CASSLDISGPQHF. CDR3 sequence (DNA): TGTGCCAGCAGCCTTGACATAAGTGGGCCCCAGCATTTT.

The chain joins TRBV18 to TRBJ2-1; perhaps TRBD2 as D (7 bases). Looked up from germline, CDR1 is KGHSH and CDR2 is LQKENI. This CDR3 spans 14 amino acids. Trimming took 6 bases from V and 4 from J, leaving 13 bases between them. CDR3 sequence reads: CASSRGGLYNEQFF. The DNA of the CDR3 is TGTGCCAGCTCCAGGGGAGGGCTATACAATGAGCAGTTCTTC.

This chain uses TRBV5-4 with TRBJ2-2; maybe TRBD1 (5 bases). Germline V gene data show CDR1 as SGHNT and CDR2 as YYREEE (reference sequence). The CDR3 is 14 amino acids. The V end was cut by 2 bases, the J end by 7 bases, with 12 bases between. CDR3 region: CASSFDSYGGELFF. The CDR3 DNA reads TGTGCCAGCAGCTTCGACAGTTACGGCGGGGAGCTGTTTTTT.

CDR3 sequence: CASSLWVFNEQFF. In nucleotides, the CDR3 is TGTGCCAGCAGCCTATGGGTATTCAATGAGCAGTTCTTC. The chain uses TRBV28 and TRBJ2-1, with D uncertain. The V gene's germline CDR1 is MDHEN and CDR2 SYDVKM. V shed 6 bases and J shed 6 bases, with 12 bases lying between them. CDR3 length equals 13 residues.

V and J are TRBV11-2 and TRBJ2-1, with TRBD2 as a possible D gene (5 bases). The CDR3 consists of 17 residues. V dropped 2 bases and J dropped 7 bases, with 21 bases sitting between them. Germline values: CDR1 SGHAT, CDR2 FQNNGV. In nucleotides, the CDR3 is TGTGCCAGCAGCTTATATGTCGGGGTTAATTCTTTTAATGAGCAGTTCTTC. It encodes CASSLYVGVNSFNEQFF.

The CDR3 DNA reads TGCGCCAGCAGCCCCCCGGGACAATCCTACAATGAGCAGTTCTTC. Translated, it gives CASSPPGQSYNEQFF. The chain uses TRBV5-1 and TRBJ2-1; D is perhaps TRBD1 (6 bases). Deletions cut 4 bases from V and 1 base from J, with 12 bases between. Germline CDR1 and CDR2: SGHRS and YFSETQ. This CDR3 region has 15 residues.

The rearrangement uses TRBV28 and TRBJ1-3; TRBD1 is a possible D gene (5 bases). CDR1 and CDR2 from the germline V gene are MDHEN and SYDVKM. The CDR3 loop spans 18 amino acids. V dropped 1 base and J dropped 2 bases, with 18 bases sitting between them. Here the CDR3 DNA reads TGTGCCAGCAGTTTATCCTTGGGGCAGGGTGGAACTGGAAACACCATATATTTT. As protein: CASSLSLGQGGTGNTIYF.

Only one count was recorded for this clone. The CDR3 DNA sequence: TGTGCCAGCAGGCCACAGGGGTTTGTTTACTACGAGCAGTACTTC. Amino acid sequence: CASRPQGFVYYEQYF. The V gene is TRBV6-1, the J gene TRBJ2-7; 7 bases map to TRBD1. The trim removed 6 bases at V and 3 bases at J, leaving 11 bases unmatched. The germline CDR1 and CDR2 sequences are MNHNS and SASEGT. The CDR3 is 15 amino acids.

The CDR3: CASSSGLVTGELFF. CDR3 DNA sequence: TGTGCCAGCAGCTCTGGACTCGTCACCGGGGAGCTGTTTTTT. The chain employs TRBV9 and TRBJ2-2; D perhaps matches TRBD2 (5 bases). Between the trimmed V and J ends, which lost 4 bases and 4 bases, there was a span of 11 bases. The CDR3 contains 14 residues. CDR1 is SGDLS and CDR2 is YYNGEE in the germline V gene.

Only one count was recorded for this clone. The chain uses TRBV25-1 and TRBJ2-2, with 7 positions matching TRBD1. Unmatched junction bases numbered 4, after V lost 4 bases and J lost 5 bases. From germline, CDR1 is MGHDK and CDR2 SYGVNS. The CDR3 spans 14 residues. CDR3 nucleotide sequence: TGTGCCAGCAGTGGCAGGGGGTGGACCGGGGAGCTGTTTTTT. It yields the protein CASSGRGWTGELFF.

The rearrangement uses TRBV6-5 and TRBJ2-7; 7 nucleotides line up with TRBD1. V was clipped by 7 bases and J by 3 bases; unmatched bases: 12. Germline CDR1 and CDR2: MNHEY and SVGAGI. CDR3 length equals 15 residues. CDR3 region: CASTPGTVPYYEQYF. The CDR3 DNA is TGTGCCAGCACCCCGGGGACAGTTCCCTACTACGAGCAGTACTTC.

The rearrangement links TRBV6-6 to TRBJ1-2; D ambiguous. Germline CDR1 and CDR2: MNHNY and SVGAGI (reference sequence). The CDR3 length is 13 residues. Trimming removed 5 bases from V and 8 bases from J, with 15 bases in between. Here the CDR3 reads CASSTRLKEGYTF. CDR3 in DNA: TGTGCCAGCAGTACCAGGCTAAAGGAGGGCTACACCTTC.

This chain's CDR3 is CASALSGGQETQYF. CDR3 coding DNA: TGTGCCAGCGCCCTTAGCGGGGGCCAAGAGACCCAGTACTTC. The chain joins TRBV28 to TRBJ2-5, with 9 bases identical to TRBD2. The CDR3 is 14 amino acids. The J segment lost 1 base and the V segment lost 8 bases, leaving 5 bases of the junction unmatched. Germline V gives CDR1 MDHEN, CDR2 SYDVKM.

The chain employs TRBV7-6 and TRBJ2-1, with D unclear. This CDR3 region has 15 residues. Germline assignment: CDR1 SGHVS and CDR2 FNYEAQ. Trimming cost V 2 bases and J 3 bases, with 11 bases left between them. CDR3 DNA sequence: TGTGCCAGCAGCTTACTGGCAGATTTCTACAATGAGCAGTTCTTC. Protein sequence: CASSLLADFYNEQFF.

The rearrangement uses TRBV1 and TRBJ1-3; the D call in the table, TRBD1, was not verified against the DNA. TRBV1 is marked as a pseudogene. This CDR3 is 15 amino acids long. This CDR3 reads CTSPAPGLDGNTIYF. The CDR3, as DNA: TGCACCAGCCCCGCCCCAGGGTTGGATGGAAACACCATATATTTT.

Points on this clone: The same CDR3 arises from other DNA sequences in this sample as well. The V gene is TRBV18, the J gene TRBJ2-1; TRBD2 matches at 7 bases. This CDR3 has 13 amino acids. V lost 2 bases and J lost 5; bases outside the gene matches: 0. From germline, CDR1 is KGHSH and CDR2 LQKENI. The CDR3 here is CASSPGTNNEQFF. CDR3 in DNA: TGTGCCAGCTCACCAGGGACTAACAATGAGCAGTTCTTC.